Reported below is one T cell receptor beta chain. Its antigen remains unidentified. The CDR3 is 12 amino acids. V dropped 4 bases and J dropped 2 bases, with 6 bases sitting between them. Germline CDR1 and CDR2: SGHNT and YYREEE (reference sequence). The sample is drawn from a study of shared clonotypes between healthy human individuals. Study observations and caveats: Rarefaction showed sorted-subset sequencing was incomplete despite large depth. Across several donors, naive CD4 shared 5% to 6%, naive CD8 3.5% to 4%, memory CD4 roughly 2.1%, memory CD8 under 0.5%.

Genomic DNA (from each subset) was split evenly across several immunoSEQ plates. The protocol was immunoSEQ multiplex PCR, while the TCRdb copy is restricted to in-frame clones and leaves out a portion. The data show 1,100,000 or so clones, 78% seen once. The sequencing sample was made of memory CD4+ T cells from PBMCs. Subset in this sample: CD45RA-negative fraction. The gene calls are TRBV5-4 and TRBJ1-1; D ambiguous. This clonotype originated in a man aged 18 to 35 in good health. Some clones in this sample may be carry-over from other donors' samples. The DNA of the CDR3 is TGTGCCAGCAGCCCAGGTAACACTGAAGCTTTCTTT. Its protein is CASSPGNTEAFF.